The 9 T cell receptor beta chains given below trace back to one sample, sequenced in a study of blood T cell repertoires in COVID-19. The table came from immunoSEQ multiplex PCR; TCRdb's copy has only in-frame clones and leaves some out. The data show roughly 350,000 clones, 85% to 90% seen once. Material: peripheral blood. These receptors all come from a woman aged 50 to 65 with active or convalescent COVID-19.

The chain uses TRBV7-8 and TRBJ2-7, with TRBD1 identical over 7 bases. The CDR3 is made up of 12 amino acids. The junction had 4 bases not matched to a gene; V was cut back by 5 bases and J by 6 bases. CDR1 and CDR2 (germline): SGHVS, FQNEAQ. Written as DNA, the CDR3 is TGTGCCAGCAGCGCGGACAGGACCGAGCAGTACTTC. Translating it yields CASSADRTEQYF.

The CDR3 DNA sequence: TGCGCCAGCAGCCCCGGGACTGCGGGAAACACCATATATTTT. Its translation: CASSPGTAGNTIYF. The gene calls are TRBV5-1 and TRBJ1-3; D perhaps matches TRBD1 (5 bases). The length of the CDR3 is 14 residues. CDR1 and CDR2 from the germline V gene are SGHRS and YFSETQ. V was shortened by 4 bases and J by 4 bases, with 12 bases between the two germline ends.

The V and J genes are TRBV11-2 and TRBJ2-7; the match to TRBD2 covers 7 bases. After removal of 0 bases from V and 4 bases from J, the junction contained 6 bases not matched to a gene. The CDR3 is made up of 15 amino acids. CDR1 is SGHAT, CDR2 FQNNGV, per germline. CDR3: CASSLDSGNPYEQYF. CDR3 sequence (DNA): TGTGCCAGCAGCTTAGACAGCGGGAATCCTTACGAGCAGTACTTC.

CDR3: CASSQDAGQPATNEKLFF. DNA for the CDR3: TGTGCCAGCAGCCAGGACGCGGGACAGCCGGCAACTAATGAAAAACTGTTTTTT. The chain employs TRBV3-1 (or the pseudogene TRBV3-2) and TRBJ1-4; 7 bases agree with TRBD1. This CDR3 is built from 18 residues. V trimming: 3 bases; J trimming: 0 bases; junction bases outside the gene matches: 10. Germline CDR1 and CDR2: LGHDT and YNNKEL (reference sequence).

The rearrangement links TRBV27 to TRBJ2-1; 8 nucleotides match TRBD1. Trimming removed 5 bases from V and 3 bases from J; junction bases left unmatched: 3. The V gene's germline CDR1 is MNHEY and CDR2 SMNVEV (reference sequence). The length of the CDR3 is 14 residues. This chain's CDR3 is CASSPGTGYNEQFF. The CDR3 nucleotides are TGTGCCAGCAGTCCCGGGACAGGCTACAATGAGCAGTTCTTC.

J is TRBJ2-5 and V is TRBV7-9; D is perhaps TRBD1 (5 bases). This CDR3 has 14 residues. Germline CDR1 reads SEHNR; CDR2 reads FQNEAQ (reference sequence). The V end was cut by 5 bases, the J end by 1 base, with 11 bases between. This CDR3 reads CASSRQTVQETQYF. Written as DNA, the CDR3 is TGTGCCAGCAGCCGACAGACAGTCCAAGAGACCCAGTACTTC.

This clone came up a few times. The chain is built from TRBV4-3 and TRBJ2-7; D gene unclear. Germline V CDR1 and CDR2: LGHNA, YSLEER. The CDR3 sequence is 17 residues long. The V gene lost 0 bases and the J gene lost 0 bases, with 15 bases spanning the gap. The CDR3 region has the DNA TGCGCCAGCAGCCAAGAATCGCCACGGTCGAGCTCCTACGAGCAGTACTTC. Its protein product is CASSQESPRSSSYEQYF.

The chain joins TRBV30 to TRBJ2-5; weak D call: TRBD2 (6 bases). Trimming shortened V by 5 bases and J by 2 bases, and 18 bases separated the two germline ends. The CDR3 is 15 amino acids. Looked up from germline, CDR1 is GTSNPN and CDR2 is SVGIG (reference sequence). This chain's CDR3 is CAWPLGTRLQETQYF. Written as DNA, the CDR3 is TGTGCCTGGCCTTTGGGGACTCGACTTCAAGAGACCCAGTACTTC. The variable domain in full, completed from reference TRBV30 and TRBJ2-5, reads SQTIHQWPATLVQPVGSPLSLECTVEGTSNPNLYWYRQAAGRGLQLLFYSVGIGQISSEVPQNLSASRPQDRQFILSSKKLLLSDSGFYLCAWPLGTRLQETQYFGPGTRLLVL.

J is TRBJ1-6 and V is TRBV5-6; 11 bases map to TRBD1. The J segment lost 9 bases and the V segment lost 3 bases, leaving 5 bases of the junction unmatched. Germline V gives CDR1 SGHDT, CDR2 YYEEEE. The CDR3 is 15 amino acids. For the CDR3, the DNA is TGTGCCAGCAGCTCAGCGGGACAGGGGGTTTCACCCCTCCACTTT. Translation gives CASSSAGQGVSPLHF.